The next 16 T cell receptor beta chains were all read from a single sample in a study of blood T cell repertoires in COVID-19. Measured with immunoSEQ multiplex PCR; TCRdb has only the in-frame clones, and not every one. The table includes 60,000 to 75,000 clones, about 87% detected once. Sample: peripheral blood. These receptors came from a man aged 55-75 years with acute or convalescent COVID-19.

The rearrangement joins TRBV6-6 to TRBJ2-3; TRBD1 aligns across 11 bases. Germline-derived CDR1 and CDR2 are MNHNY and SVGAGI (reference sequence). V lost 5 bases, J lost 5 bases, and 6 bases stayed unmatched. This CDR3 spans 15 amino acids. Here the CDR3 reads CASSLSGTGGDTQYF. DNA for the CDR3: TGTGCCAGCAGTCTGTCCGGGACAGGGGGAGATACGCAGTATTTT.

The rearrangement links TRBV6-1 to TRBJ1-6, with 7 bases lining up with TRBD1. After removal of 3 bases from V and 5 bases from J, the junction contained 7 bases not matched to a gene. CDR1 and CDR2 from the germline V gene are MNHNS and SASEGT. The CDR3 loop spans 16 amino acids. DNA of the CDR3: TGTGCCAGCAGTGACCTACAGGGGACGAATAATTCACCCCTCCACTTT. Protein product: CASSDLQGTNNSPLHF.

The gene calls are TRBV10-3 and TRBJ2-5, with 10 positions matching TRBD2. V was pared by 6 bases and J by 0 bases, with 10 bases of the junction left unmatched. This CDR3 spans 17 amino acids. Germline assignment: CDR1 ENHRY and CDR2 SYGVKD. The CDR3 sequence: CAISPRKAGGNQETQYF. In DNA, the CDR3 is TGTGCCATCAGCCCACGGAAAGCGGGGGGGAACCAAGAGACCCAGTACTTC.

The gene calls are TRBV4-3 and TRBJ2-1; 12 nucleotides line up with TRBD1. The CDR3 is 16 amino acids. Germline lookup yields CDR1 LGHNA and CDR2 YSLEER. V shed 0 bases, J shed 7 bases, and the junction held 4 bases outside the gene matches. The CDR3 nucleotides read TGCGCCAGCAGCCAAGATAGGGACAGGGGGCGGAATGAGCAGTTCTTC. Protein: CASSQDRDRGRNEQFF.

The chain combines TRBV19 with TRBJ1-5, with 8 bases that match TRBD1. The CDR3 length is 15 residues. The junction had 6 bases not matched to a gene; V was cut back by 3 bases and J by 5 bases. Germline values: CDR1 LNHDA, CDR2 SQIVND (reference sequence). The CDR3 bases are TGTGCCAGTAGTATTTACCCCAGGGGGCATCAGCCCCAGCATTTT. The encoded protein is CASSIYPRGHQPQHF. The complete variable domain, with remaining parts taken from reference TRBV19 and TRBJ1-5, reads DGGITQSPKYLFRKEGQNVTLSCEQNLNHDAMYWYRQDPGQGLRLIYYSQIVNDFQKGDIAEGYSVSREKKESFPLTVTSAQKNPTAFYLCASSIYPRGHQPQHFGDGTRLSIL.

This chain links TRBV29-1 with TRBJ2-5; D ambiguous. CDR1 and CDR2 from the germline V gene are SQVTM and ANQGSEA. Trimming removed 8 bases from V and 2 bases from J, with 12 bases in between. The CDR3 length is 12 residues. The CDR3 DNA is TGCAGCTTACCGGTGCCTCAAGAGACCCAGTACTTC. The encoded protein is CSLPVPQETQYF.

The V and J genes are TRBV5-1 and TRBJ2-2; TRBD1 matches at 12 bases. Trimming at V came to 2 bases and at J to 7 bases, leaving 6 bases not matched to a gene. This CDR3 has 16 amino acids. The germline CDR1 and CDR2 sequences are SGHRS and YFSETQ. CDR3 nucleotide sequence: TGCGCCAGCAGCTTACCCGGGACAGGGGGCATCGGGGAGCTGTTTTTT. Translated, it gives CASSLPGTGGIGELFF.

This clone was counted once. The chain has TRBV2 and TRBJ2-5, with D possibly being TRBD1 (5 bases). The germline gives CDR1 SNHLY, CDR2 FYNNEI. Trimming took off 4 bases at V and 2 bases at J, with 8 bases between the two ends. The length of the CDR3 is 13 residues. CDR3 amino acids: CASSVRQQETQYF. The CDR3 DNA reads TGTGCCAGCAGTGTAAGACAGCAAGAGACCCAGTACTTC.

CDR3 in DNA: TGTGCCTGGAGTGTGGAGTCAGGGTCTAGCTCTGGGGCCAACGTCCTGACTTTC. This translates into CAWSVESGSSSGANVLTF. This chain connects TRBV30 to TRBJ2-6, with a weak D call TRBD1 (5 bases). V was clipped by 0 bases and J by 0 bases, with 15 bases between them. CDR1 is GTSNPN, CDR2 SVGIG, per germline (reference sequence). The CDR3 is 18 residues long.

This clone was seen only a few times. V gene TRBV12-5 combines with J gene TRBJ1-6, with TRBD1 identical over 7 bases. The germline V gene encodes CDR1 LGHNT and CDR2 FRNRAP. This CDR3 is built from 16 residues. The junction had 5 bases not matched to a gene; V was cut back by 6 bases and J by 0 bases. For the CDR3, the DNA is TGTGCTAGTGGGACAGGGCTGCTCTCCTATAATTCACCCCTCCACTTT. It codes for CASGTGLLSYNSPLHF. Together with reference TRBV12-5 and TRBJ1-6, the CDR3 gives the full variable domain: DARVTQTPRHKVTEMGQEVTMRCQPILGHNTVFWYRQTMMQGLELLAYFRNRAPLDDSGMPKDRFSAEMPDATLATLKIQPSEPRDSAVYFCASGTGLLSYNSPLHFGNGTRLTVT.

This clone is a singleton in its sample. J is TRBJ2-1 and V is TRBV5-1; possibly TRBD2 for D (5 bases). V was shortened by 6 bases and J by 2 bases, with 12 bases between the two germline ends. This CDR3 is built from 14 residues. CDR1 SGHRS and CDR2 YFSETQ come from the germline V gene. The CDR3 DNA reads TGCGCCAGCAATCAGGAGAGGGCCTACAATGAGCAGTTCTTC. Its protein product is CASNQERAYNEQFF.

This rearrangement joins TRBV7-3 to TRBJ1-1; D possibly corresponds to TRBD1 (5 bases). Germline V gene data show CDR1 as SGHTA and CDR2 as FQGTGA. The V end was cut by 5 bases, the J end by 0 bases, with 25 bases between. The CDR3 has 19 residues. The CDR3 sequence: CASSRTADTARILNTEAFF. Here the CDR3 DNA reads TGTGCCAGCAGCCGCACGGCGGACACAGCCAGGATTTTGAACACTGAAGCTTTCTTT.

The chain combines TRBV15 with TRBJ1-2; TRBD1 agrees at 7 bases. The CDR3 is 12 residues long. Per germline, CDR1 LNHNV and CDR2 YYDKDF (reference sequence). Germline trimming cut 8 bases from V and 4 bases from J; bases unmatched to any gene: 4. The DNA for the CDR3 is TGTGCCACCGCCAGACAGGGCTATGGCTACACCTTC. This encodes CATARQGYGYTF.

V gene TRBV18 combines with J gene TRBJ2-7, with D tentatively TRBD2 (5 bases). Germline assignment: CDR1 KGHSH and CDR2 LQKENI. The V gene lost 0 bases and the J gene lost 4 bases, with 10 bases spanning the gap. CDR3 size: 14 residues. For the CDR3, the DNA is TGTGCCAGCTCACCACCGGTGGACTCGTACGAGCAGTACTTC. This sequence encodes CASSPPVDSYEQYF.

This clone was counted once. This chain joins TRBV29-1 and TRBJ1-1; D may be TRBD1 (5 bases). Trimming pared 4 bases from V and 0 bases from J, leaving 18 bases between. The germline CDR1 and CDR2 sequences are SQVTM and ANQGSEA. The CDR3 has 16 residues. CDR3 sequence reads: CSVGGGDGRMNTEAFF. CDR3 DNA: TGCAGCGTTGGTGGGGGGGACGGTCGGATGAACACTGAAGCTTTCTTT.

The chain carries TRBV2 and TRBJ1-3, with no clear D. This CDR3 has 15 amino acids. CDR1 and CDR2 from the germline V gene are SNHLY and FYNNEI. Trimming removed 3 bases from V and 0 bases from J, with 9 bases in between. The chain's CDR3 is CASSEGTSSGNTIYF. Here the CDR3 DNA reads TGTGCCAGCAGTGAGGGCACCTCCTCTGGAAACACCATATATTTT. Complete variable domain (other parts from reference TRBV2 and TRBJ1-3): EPEVTQTPSHQVTQMGQEVILRCVPISNHLYFYWYRQILGQKVEFLVSFYNNEISEKSEIFDDQFSVERPDGSNFTLKIRSTKLEDSAMYFCASSEGTSSGNTIYFGEGSWLTVV.